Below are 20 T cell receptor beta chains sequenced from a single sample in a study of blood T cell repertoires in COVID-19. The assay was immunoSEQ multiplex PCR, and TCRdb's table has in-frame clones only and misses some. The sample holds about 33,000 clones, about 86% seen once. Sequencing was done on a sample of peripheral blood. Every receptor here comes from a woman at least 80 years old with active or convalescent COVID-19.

CDR3 DNA sequence: TGTGCCAGCTCGGGTGAGACAGGGGGTATGAGCGAGCAGTACTTC. Translating gives CASSGETGGMSEQYF. This rearrangement joins TRBV18 to TRBJ2-7, with TRBD1 matching over 9 bases. Looked up from germline, CDR1 is KGHSH and CDR2 is LQKENI. The CDR3 is 15 amino acids. With 6 bases clipped from V and 6 bases from J, the junction kept 12 bases outside the gene matches.

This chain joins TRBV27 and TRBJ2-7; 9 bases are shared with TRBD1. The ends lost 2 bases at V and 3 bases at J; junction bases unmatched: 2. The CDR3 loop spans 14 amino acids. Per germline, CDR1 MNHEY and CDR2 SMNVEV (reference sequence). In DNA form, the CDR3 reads TGTGCCAGCAGTTTACTGGACAGGGGCTACGAGCAGTACTTC. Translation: CASSLLDRGYEQYF.

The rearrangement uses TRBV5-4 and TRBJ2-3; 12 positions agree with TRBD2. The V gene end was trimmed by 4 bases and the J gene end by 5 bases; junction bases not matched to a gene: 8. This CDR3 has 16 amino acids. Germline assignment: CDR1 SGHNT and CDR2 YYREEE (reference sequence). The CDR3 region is CASSPWTSGALDTQYF. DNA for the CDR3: TGTGCCAGCAGCCCTTGGACTAGCGGGGCCCTAGATACGCAGTATTTT.

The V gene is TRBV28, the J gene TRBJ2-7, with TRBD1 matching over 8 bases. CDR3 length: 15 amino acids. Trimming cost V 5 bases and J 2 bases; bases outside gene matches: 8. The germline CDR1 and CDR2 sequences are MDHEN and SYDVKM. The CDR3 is CASSPQGAATYEQYF. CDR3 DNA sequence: TGTGCCAGCAGTCCCCAGGGGGCAGCAACCTACGAGCAGTACTTC.

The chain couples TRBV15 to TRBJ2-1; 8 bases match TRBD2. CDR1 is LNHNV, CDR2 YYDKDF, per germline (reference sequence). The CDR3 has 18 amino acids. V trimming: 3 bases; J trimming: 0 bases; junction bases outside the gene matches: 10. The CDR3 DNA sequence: TGTGCCACCAGCAGGTCCTTTACTAGCGGCAGCTCCTACAATGAGCAGTTCTTC. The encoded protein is CATSRSFTSGSSYNEQFF. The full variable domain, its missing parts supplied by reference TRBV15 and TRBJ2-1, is DAMVIQNPRYQVTQFGKPVTLSCSQTLNHNVMYWYQQKSSQAPKLLFHYYDKDFNNEADTPDNFQSRRPNTSFCFLDIRSPGLGDTAMYLCATSRSFTSGSSYNEQFFGPGTRLTVL.

CDR3 coding DNA: TGTGCCAGCAGCTTAGCATCAGGGGGTAATTCACCCCTCCACTTT. Protein product: CASSLASGGNSPLHF. The rearrangement uses TRBV7-9 and TRBJ1-6, with 7 bases lining up with TRBD1. Germline V lookup: CDR1 SEHNR, CDR2 FQNEAQ (reference sequence). The CDR3 is made up of 15 amino acids. Unmatched junction bases numbered 2, after V lost 0 bases and J lost 6 bases.

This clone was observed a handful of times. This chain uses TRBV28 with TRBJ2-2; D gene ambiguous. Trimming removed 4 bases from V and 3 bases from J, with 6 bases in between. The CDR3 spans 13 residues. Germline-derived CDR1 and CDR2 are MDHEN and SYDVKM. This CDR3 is CASSSLYTGELFF. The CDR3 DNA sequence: TGTGCCAGCAGTTCTCTGTACACCGGGGAGCTGTTTTTT.

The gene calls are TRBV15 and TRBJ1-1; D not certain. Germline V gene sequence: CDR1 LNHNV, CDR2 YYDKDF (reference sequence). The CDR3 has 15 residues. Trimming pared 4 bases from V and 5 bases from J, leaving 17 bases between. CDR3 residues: CATSIEGSGRTEAFF. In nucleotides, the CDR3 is TGTGCCACCAGCATCGAAGGTTCAGGCCGAACTGAAGCTTTCTTT.

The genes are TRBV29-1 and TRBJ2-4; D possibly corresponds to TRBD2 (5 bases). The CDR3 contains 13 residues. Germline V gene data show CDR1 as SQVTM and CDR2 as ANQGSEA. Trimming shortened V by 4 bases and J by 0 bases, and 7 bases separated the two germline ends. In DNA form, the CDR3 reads TGCAGCGTTGGAGGACTAGCCAAAAACATTCAGTACTTC. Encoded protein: CSVGGLAKNIQYF.

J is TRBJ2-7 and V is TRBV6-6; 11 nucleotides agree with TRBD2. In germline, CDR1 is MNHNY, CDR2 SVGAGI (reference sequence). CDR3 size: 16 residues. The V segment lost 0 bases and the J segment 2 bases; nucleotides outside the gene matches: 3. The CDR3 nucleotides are TGTGCCAGCAGTTACTCGACTAGCGGGATCCCCTACGAGCAGTACTTC. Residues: CASSYSTSGIPYEQYF.

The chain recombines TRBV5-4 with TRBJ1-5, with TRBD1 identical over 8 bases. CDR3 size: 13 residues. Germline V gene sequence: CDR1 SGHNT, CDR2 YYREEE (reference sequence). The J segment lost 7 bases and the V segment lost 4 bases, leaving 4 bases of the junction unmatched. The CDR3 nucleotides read TGTGCCAGCAGCCCAGGGGGCCGGCAGCCCCAGCATTTT. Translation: CASSPGGRQPQHF. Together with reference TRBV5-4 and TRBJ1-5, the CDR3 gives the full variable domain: ETGVTQSPTHLIKTRGQQVTLRCSSQSGHNTVSWYQQALGQGPQFIFQYYREEENGRGNFPPRFSGLQFPNYSSELNVNALELDDSALYLCASSPGGRQPQHFGDGTRLSIL.

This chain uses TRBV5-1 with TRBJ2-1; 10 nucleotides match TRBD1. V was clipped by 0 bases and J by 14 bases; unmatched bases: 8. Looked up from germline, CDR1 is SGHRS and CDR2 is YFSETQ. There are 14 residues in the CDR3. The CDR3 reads CASSLDTPGQGKFF. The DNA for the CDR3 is TGCGCCAGCAGCTTGGATACACCGGGACAGGGGAAGTTCTTC.

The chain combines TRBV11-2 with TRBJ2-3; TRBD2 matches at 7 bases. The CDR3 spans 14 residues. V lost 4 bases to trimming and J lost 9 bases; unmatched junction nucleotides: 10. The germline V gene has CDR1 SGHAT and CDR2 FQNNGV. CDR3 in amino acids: CASSSTSQTSTQYF. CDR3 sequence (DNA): TGTGCCAGCAGCTCAACCTCTCAGACTAGCACGCAGTATTTT.

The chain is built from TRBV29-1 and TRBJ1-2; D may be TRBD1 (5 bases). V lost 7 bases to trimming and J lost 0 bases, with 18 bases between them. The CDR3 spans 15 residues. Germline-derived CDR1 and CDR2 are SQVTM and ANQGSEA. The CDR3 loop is CSAGADNSANYGYTF. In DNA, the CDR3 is TGCAGCGCTGGGGCAGATAATTCAGCTAACTATGGCTACACCTTC.

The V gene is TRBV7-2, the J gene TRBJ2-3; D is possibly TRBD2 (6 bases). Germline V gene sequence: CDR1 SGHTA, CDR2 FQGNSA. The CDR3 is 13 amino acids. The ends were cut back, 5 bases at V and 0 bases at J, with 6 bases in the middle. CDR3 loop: CASSRESTDTQYF. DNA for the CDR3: TGTGCCAGCAGCCGGGAGAGCACAGATACGCAGTATTTT.

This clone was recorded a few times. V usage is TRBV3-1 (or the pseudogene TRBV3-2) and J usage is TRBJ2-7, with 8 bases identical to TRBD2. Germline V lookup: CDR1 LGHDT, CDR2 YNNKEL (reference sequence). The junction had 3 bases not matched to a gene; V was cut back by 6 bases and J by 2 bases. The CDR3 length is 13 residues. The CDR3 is CASSREGTYEQYF. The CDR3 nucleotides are TGTGCCAGCAGTCGGGAGGGAACCTACGAGCAGTACTTC.

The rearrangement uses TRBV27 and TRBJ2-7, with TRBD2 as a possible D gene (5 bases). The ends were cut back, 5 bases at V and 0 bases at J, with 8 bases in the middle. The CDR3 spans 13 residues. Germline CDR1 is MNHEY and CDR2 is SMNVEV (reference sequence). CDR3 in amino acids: CASSPGSSYEQYF. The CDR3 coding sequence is TGTGCCAGCAGTCCGGGGAGCTCCTACGAGCAGTACTTC.

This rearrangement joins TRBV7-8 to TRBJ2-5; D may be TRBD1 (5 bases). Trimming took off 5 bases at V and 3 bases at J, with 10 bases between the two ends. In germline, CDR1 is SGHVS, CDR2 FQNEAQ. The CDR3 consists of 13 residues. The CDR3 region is CASSRGQEETQYF. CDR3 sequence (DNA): TGTGCCAGCAGCCGAGGACAAGAAGAGACCCAGTACTTC.

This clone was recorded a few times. The CDR3 reads CASSLNLALGDTQYF. CDR3 DNA sequence: TGCGCCAGCAGCTTGAATCTAGCTCTGGGAGATACGCAGTATTTT. The chain is built from TRBV5-1 and TRBJ2-3, with D tentatively TRBD2 (5 bases). Trimming removed 1 base from V and 5 bases from J, with 14 bases in between. Germline CDR1 SGHRS, CDR2 YFSETQ. This CDR3 region has 15 residues.

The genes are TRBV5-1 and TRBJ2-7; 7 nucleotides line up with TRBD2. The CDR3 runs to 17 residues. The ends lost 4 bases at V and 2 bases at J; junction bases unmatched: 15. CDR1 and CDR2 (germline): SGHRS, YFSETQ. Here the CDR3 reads CASSGGTGGSNPYEQYF. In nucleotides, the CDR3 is TGCGCCAGCAGCGGGGGGACTGGCGGGAGTAACCCCTACGAGCAGTACTTC. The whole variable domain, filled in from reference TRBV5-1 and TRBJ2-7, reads KAGVTQTPRYLIKTRGQQVTLSCSPISGHRSVSWYQQTPGQGLQFLFEYFSETQRNKGNFPGRFSGRQFSNSRSEMNVSTLELGDSALYLCASSGGTGGSNPYEQYFGPGTRLTVT.